This record covers a single TCR beta chain. Its antigen remains unknown. This entry is derived from a study of CXCR3-negative and CXCR3-positive naive CD8 T cells. Study results and caveats: Comparison of naive CXCR3-negative and CXCR3-positive cells revealed similar TRBV-TRBJ usage, while memory cells differed. TRB CDR3 hydrophobicity was greater in CXCR3-positive naive cells than in CXCR3-negative naive cells. The study found comparably high diversity in both naive subsets and much lower diversity in memory CD8+ cells.

The authors prepared UMI-labeled TRB cDNA libraries by 5' RACE. TCRdb reprocessed the 5' RACE reads and reports one entry per CDR3 protein, with no DNA. Recorded here are about 63,000 distinct CDR3 sequences; the top ten clones represent around 4.9%. Germline CDR1 is MNHEY and CDR2 is SVGEGT. CDR3 length: 14 residues. This clonotype originated in a human donor in good health. Some clones in this sample may be carry-over from other donors' samples. The chain combines TRBV6-2 or TRBV6-3 with TRBJ2-5; lacking DNA, the TRBD1 call made by TCRdb goes unchecked. The sample consisted of naive CXCR3+ CD8+ T cells from blood. Subset noted: CD45RO-CCR7+CD27+CD95- naive CD8+ T cells expressing CXCR3 (TNR3+). The CDR3: CASSPGTDRETQYF.